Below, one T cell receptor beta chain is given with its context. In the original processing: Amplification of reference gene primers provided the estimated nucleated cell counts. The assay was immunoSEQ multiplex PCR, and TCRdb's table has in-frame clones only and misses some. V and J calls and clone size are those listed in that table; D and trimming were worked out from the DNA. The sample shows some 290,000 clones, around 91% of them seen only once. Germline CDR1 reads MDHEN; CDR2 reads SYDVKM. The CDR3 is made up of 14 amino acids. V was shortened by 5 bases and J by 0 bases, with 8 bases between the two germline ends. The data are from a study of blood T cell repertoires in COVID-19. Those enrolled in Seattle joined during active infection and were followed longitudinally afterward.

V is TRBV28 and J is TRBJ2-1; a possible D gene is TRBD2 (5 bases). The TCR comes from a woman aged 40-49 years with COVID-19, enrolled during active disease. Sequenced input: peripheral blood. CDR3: CASSSGSSYNEQFF. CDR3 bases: TGTGCCAGCAGTAGCGGAAGCTCCTACAATGAGCAGTTCTTC.